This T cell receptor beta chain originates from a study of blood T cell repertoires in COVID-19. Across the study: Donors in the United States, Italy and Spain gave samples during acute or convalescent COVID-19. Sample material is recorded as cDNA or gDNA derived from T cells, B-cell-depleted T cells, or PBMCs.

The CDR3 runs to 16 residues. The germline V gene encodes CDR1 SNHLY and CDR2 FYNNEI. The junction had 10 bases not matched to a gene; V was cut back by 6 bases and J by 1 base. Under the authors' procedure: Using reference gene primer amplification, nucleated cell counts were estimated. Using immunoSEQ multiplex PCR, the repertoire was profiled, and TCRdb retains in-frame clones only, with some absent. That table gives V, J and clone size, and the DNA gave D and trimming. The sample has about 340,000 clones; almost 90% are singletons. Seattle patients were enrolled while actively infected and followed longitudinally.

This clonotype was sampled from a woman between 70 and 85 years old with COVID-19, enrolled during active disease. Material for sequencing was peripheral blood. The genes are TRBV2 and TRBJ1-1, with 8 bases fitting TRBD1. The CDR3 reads CASSPPQGAWNTEAFF. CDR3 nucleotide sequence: TGTGCCAGCAGCCCCCCCCAGGGGGCCTGGAACACTGAAGCTTTCTTT.